This paragraph reports one TCR beta chain. Different DNA sequences within this sample yield the same CDR3. V gave up 0 bases and J gave up 0 bases, with 5 bases separating them. The CDR3 spans 14 residues. Germline lookup yields CDR1 MNHNS and CDR2 SASEGT. Here immunoSEQ multiplex PCR was the method, and the copy in TCRdb shows in-frame clones only, minus some. The profile shows around 100,000 clones, approximately 90% of them singletons. This record comes from a study of control samples from healthy donors and cancer patients. The chain links TRBV6-1 to TRBJ1-2; D gene uncertain. The receptor was isolated from a woman under 30 in good health. Sequences were obtained from blood. The chain's CDR3 is CASSEARANYGYTF. The CDR3 bases are TGTGCCAGCAGTGAAGCACGAGCTAACTATGGCTACACCTTC.